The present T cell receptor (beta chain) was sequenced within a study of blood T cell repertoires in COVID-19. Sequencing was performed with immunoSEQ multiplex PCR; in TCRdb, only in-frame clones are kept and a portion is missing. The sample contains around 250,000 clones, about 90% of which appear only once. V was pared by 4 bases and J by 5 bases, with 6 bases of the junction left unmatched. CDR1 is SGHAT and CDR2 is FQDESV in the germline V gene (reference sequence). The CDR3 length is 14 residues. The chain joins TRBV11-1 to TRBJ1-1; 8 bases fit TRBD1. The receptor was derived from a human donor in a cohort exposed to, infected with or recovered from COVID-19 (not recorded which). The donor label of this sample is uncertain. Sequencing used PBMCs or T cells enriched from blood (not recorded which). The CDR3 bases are TGTGCCAGCAGCTCGGACAGGGAGGGGACTGAAGCTTTCTTT. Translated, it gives CASSSDREGTEAFF. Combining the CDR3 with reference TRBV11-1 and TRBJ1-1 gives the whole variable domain EAEVAQSPRYKITEKSQAVAFWCDPISGHATLYWYRQILGQGPELLVQFQDESVVDDSQLPKDRFSAERLKGVDSTLKIQPAELGDSAMYLCASSSDREGTEAFFGQGTRLTVV.